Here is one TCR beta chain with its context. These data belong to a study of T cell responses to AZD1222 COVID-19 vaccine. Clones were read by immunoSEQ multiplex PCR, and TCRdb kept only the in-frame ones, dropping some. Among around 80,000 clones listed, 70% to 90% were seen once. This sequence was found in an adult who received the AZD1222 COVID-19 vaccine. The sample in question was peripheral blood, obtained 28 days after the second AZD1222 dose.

The CDR3 sequence: CASSLAGTGGLQGYTF. Here the CDR3 DNA reads TGTGCCAGCAGCTTGGCCGGGACAGGGGGTCTGCAGGGCTACACCTTC. The chain couples TRBV7-9 to TRBJ1-2; the match to TRBD1 covers 11 bases. Germline lookup yields CDR1 SEHNR and CDR2 FQNEAQ (reference sequence). The CDR3 loop spans 16 amino acids. V gave up 3 bases and J gave up 8 bases; unmatched junction bases: 11.